Each of the 31 T cell receptor beta chains below was sequenced from the same sample in a study of tissue T cells after allogeneic stem cell transplantation. TCRdb keeps only in-frame clones here, not all; method: immunoSEQ multiplex PCR. The repertoire consists of 35,000 to 50,000 clones, with roughly 92% occurring once and the leading ten covering 3.5% to 4%. Sequenced material: blood, taken before transplantation. All receptors derive from a woman aged 35 to 75 who later had graft-versus-host disease after an allogeneic stem cell transplant.

The chain recombines TRBV6-5 with TRBJ1-2; 7 bases line up with TRBD1. This CDR3 is built from 12 residues. Germline values: CDR1 MNHEY, CDR2 SVGAGI. V lost 2 bases to trimming and J lost 10 bases; unmatched junction nucleotides: 4. The CDR3 DNA reads TGTGCCAGCAGTTACATCGACAGGGACTACACCTTC. Translating it yields CASSYIDRDYTF.

The V and J genes are TRBV12-3 or TRBV12-4 and TRBJ1-2; D remains ambiguous. The ends were cut back, 6 bases at V and 4 bases at J, with 12 bases in the middle. The CDR3 runs to 13 residues. DNA for the CDR3: TGTGCCAGCAGGTCATCGGACGTCTATGGCTACACCTTC. Encoded protein: CASRSSDVYGYTF.

This chain joins TRBV5-4 and TRBJ2-2, with TRBD2 matching 9 bases. The CDR3 has 15 residues. The V gene end was trimmed by 4 bases and the J gene end by 4 bases; junction bases not matched to a gene: 5. CDR1 and CDR2 (germline): SGHNT, YYREEE (reference sequence). The CDR3 spells CASSPGTSTTGELFF. For the CDR3, the DNA is TGTGCCAGCAGCCCCGGGACTAGCACCACCGGGGAGCTGTTTTTT.

The chain combines TRBV7-8 with TRBJ1-3; 7 bases match TRBD1. V dropped 0 bases and J dropped 4; count of bases not matched to a gene: 3. Germline CDR1 and CDR2: SGHVS and FQNEAQ. This CDR3 is 15 amino acids long. Here the CDR3 DNA reads TGTGCCAGCAGCTTAGCGGAACAGGGGGGAAACACCATATATTTT. This sequence encodes CASSLAEQGGNTIYF.

The chain combines TRBV30 with TRBJ2-6, with 7 nucleotides matching TRBD2. With V trimmed by 4 bases and J by 0 bases, 3 bases remained unmatched. CDR3 size: 15 residues. CDR1 is GTSNPN, CDR2 SVGIG, per germline (reference sequence). CDR3 sequence: CAWTSGSSGANVLTF. Written as DNA, the CDR3 is TGTGCCTGGACTAGCGGTTCCTCTGGGGCCAACGTCCTGACTTTC.

This rearrangement joins TRBV27 to TRBJ2-7; D is possibly TRBD2 (7 bases). The CDR3 extends over 15 amino acids. Germline CDR1 is MNHEY and CDR2 is SMNVEV (reference sequence). V shed 3 bases and J shed 7 bases, with 19 bases lying between them. CDR3 DNA: TGTGCCAGCAGTTTGAGCGGGACACACCCTAGTGAGCAGTACTTC. As protein: CASSLSGTHPSEQYF.

The rearrangement uses TRBV6-5 and TRBJ1-1, with D possibly being TRBD1 (6 bases). V lost 3 bases, J lost 12 bases, and 20 bases lay in between. CDR3 size: 14 residues. The germline V gene encodes CDR1 MNHEY and CDR2 SVGAGI. The CDR3 DNA is TGTGCCAGCAGTTATATCCCTCGGGGGGCAGGGACTTTCTTT. It yields the protein CASSYIPRGAGTFF.

CDR3 loop: CSVGEGRVYTF. CDR3 DNA: TGCAGCGTTGGTGAGGGGCGCGTCTACACCTTC. V usage is TRBV29-1 and J usage is TRBJ1-2; D perhaps matches TRBD1 (5 bases). CDR3 length equals 11 residues. Between the trimmed V and J ends, which lost 4 bases and 10 bases, there was a span of 13 bases. Germline loops: CDR1 SQVTM, CDR2 ANQGSEA.

The chain employs TRBV7-2 and TRBJ1-2, with a possible D match to TRBD1 (5 bases). The CDR3 is 13 residues long. V lost 1 base, J lost 8 bases, and 11 bases lay in between. Germline V gene lookup returns CDR1 SGHTA and CDR2 FQGNSA. CDR3 protein: CASSLDGRAGYTF. The CDR3 coding sequence is TGTGCCAGCAGCTTAGATGGCAGGGCGGGCTACACCTTC.

The rearrangement uses TRBV19 and TRBJ1-1; a weak D match, TRBD1 (5 bases). This CDR3 contains 16 residues. V was pared by 3 bases and J by 0 bases, with 14 bases between. Germline assignment: CDR1 LNHDA and CDR2 SQIVND (reference sequence). The CDR3 protein is CASSIPTGILNTEAFF. As DNA, the CDR3 is TGTGCCAGTAGTATCCCAACAGGAATCTTGAACACTGAAGCTTTCTTT. The full variable domain, in which reference TRBV19 and TRBJ1-1 provide the parts outside the CDR3, is DGGITQSPKYLFRKEGQNVTLSCEQNLNHDAMYWYRQDPGQGLRLIYYSQIVNDFQKGDIAEGYSVSREKKESFPLTVTSAQKNPTAFYLCASSIPTGILNTEAFFGQGTRLTVV.

The genes are TRBV3-1 (or the pseudogene TRBV3-2) and TRBJ1-1, with 7 bases aligning to TRBD1. V was clipped by 1 base and J by 5 bases; unmatched bases: 13. The germline V gene has CDR1 LGHDT and CDR2 YNNKEL (reference sequence). The CDR3 is 17 residues long. Here the CDR3 reads CASSQGLGAGGGTEAFF. CDR3 DNA sequence: TGTGCCAGCAGCCAAGGACTGGGGGCAGGGGGTGGAACTGAAGCTTTCTTT.

The V and J genes are TRBV4-2 and TRBJ2-5; D gene unclear. The germline V gene encodes CDR1 LGHNA and CDR2 YNFKEQ. V lost 0 bases and J 5 bases, leaving 7 bases between the germline ends. The CDR3 spans 13 residues. CDR3 residues: CASSQDGRETQYF. In DNA, the CDR3 is TGTGCCAGCAGCCAAGATGGCCGGGAGACCCAGTACTTC.

V and J are TRBV30 and TRBJ2-2, with TRBD2 matching over 8 bases. CDR3 length: 17 residues. Per germline, CDR1 GTSNPN and CDR2 SVGIG (reference sequence). V was clipped by 3 bases and J by 8 bases; unmatched bases: 17. DNA for the CDR3: TGTGCCTGGAGCAGGCCCCTACTAGCGGATGGCAATGGGGAGCTGTTTTTT. This sequence encodes CAWSRPLLADGNGELFF.

The chain recombines TRBV5-6 with TRBJ1-2, with D uncertain. V was cut by 1 base and J by 3 bases, with 13 bases left in between. Germline values: CDR1 SGHDT, CDR2 YYEEEE. The CDR3 runs to 15 residues. CDR3: CASSLPGSRDYGYTF. The CDR3 DNA sequence: TGTGCCAGCAGCTTGCCGGGGTCACGCGACTATGGCTACACCTTC.

The genes are TRBV24-1 and TRBJ2-1; D might be TRBD2 (5 bases). This CDR3 spans 14 amino acids. Germline V gene data show CDR1 as KGHDR and CDR2 as SFDVKD. Deletions cut 2 bases from V and 12 bases from J, with 16 bases between. The CDR3 is CATSDSGRAAGQFF. The CDR3, as DNA: TGTGCCACCAGTGATTCGGGTAGAGCGGCCGGGCAGTTCTTC.

This chain connects TRBV4-3 to TRBJ2-7; D is unresolved. V gave up 0 bases and J gave up 1 base, with 10 bases separating them. The CDR3 sequence is 15 residues long. Germline CDR1 and CDR2: LGHNA and YSLEER. CDR3 sequence: CASSQDQNPSYEQYF. CDR3 bases: TGCGCCAGCAGCCAAGATCAAAATCCTTCCTACGAGCAGTACTTC.

The chain joins TRBV3-1 (or the pseudogene TRBV3-2) to TRBJ2-1; 11 bases are a match to TRBD2. This CDR3 has 16 residues. V lost 4 bases, J lost 7 bases, and 9 bases stayed unmatched. The germline CDR1 and CDR2 sequences are LGHDT and YNNKEL (reference sequence). The CDR3 reads CASSPGGASGRNEQFF. The CDR3 DNA is TGTGCCAGCAGCCCAGGGGGGGCTAGCGGGAGGAATGAGCAGTTCTTC.

The rearrangement joins TRBV6-5 to TRBJ2-7, with TRBD2 as a possible D gene (5 bases). Germline CDR1 reads MNHEY; CDR2 reads SVGAGI. V was pared by 0 bases and J by 5 bases, with 8 bases between. The CDR3 runs 13 residues. CDR3 sequence reads: CASSYSTKDEQYF. The DNA of the CDR3 is TGTGCCAGCAGTTACTCGACTAAAGACGAGCAGTACTTC.

This rearrangement joins TRBV10-1 to TRBJ2-7, with TRBD1 identical over 10 bases. After removal of 5 bases from V and 6 bases from J, the junction contained 4 bases not matched to a gene. There are 13 residues in the CDR3. Per germline, CDR1 WNHNN and CDR2 SYGVQD (reference sequence). The CDR3 region has the DNA TGCGCCAGCAGTCGGGACAGGGGCAGCGAGCAGTACTTC. Translated: CASSRDRGSEQYF.

This clone appeared once. The J gene is TRBJ1-2, the V gene TRBV27; D is perhaps TRBD1 (6 bases). Germline CDR1 is MNHEY and CDR2 is SMNVEV (reference sequence). This CDR3 spans 19 amino acids. Trimming removed 7 bases from V and 1 base from J, with 28 bases in between. As DNA, the CDR3 is TGTGCCAGCACCCCCCCCCTCAATGTTGGGACAACCATTAACTATGGCTACACCTTC. This translates into CASTPPLNVGTTINYGYTF.

This clone was detected only a few times. The chain couples TRBV4-1 to TRBJ2-5; D could derive from TRBD1 or TRBD2 (5 bases each). This CDR3 has 15 amino acids. The germline V and J ends were trimmed by 4 bases and 2 bases, with 14 bases remaining between them. Looked up from germline, CDR1 is MGHRA and CDR2 is YSYEKL. The CDR3 is CASSRKPGPQETQYF. In DNA, the CDR3 is TGCGCCAGCAGCCGTAAACCGGGACCTCAAGAGACCCAGTACTTC.

V and J are TRBV7-3 and TRBJ2-5; the match to TRBD2 covers 8 bases. Losses at the gene ends were 0 bases for V and 4 bases for J; bases not matched to a gene: 7. Germline V lookup: CDR1 SGHTA, CDR2 FQGTGA. The CDR3 length is 16 residues. CDR3 in DNA: TGTGCCAGCAGCTTAACTCCGGGAGGGGGGTCAGAGACCCAGTACTTC. Residues: CASSLTPGGGSETQYF. The entire variable domain, with the rest obtained from reference TRBV7-3 and TRBJ2-5, is as follows: GAGVSQTPSNKVTEKGKYVELRCDPISGHTALYWYRQSLGQGPEFLIYFQGTGAADDSGLPNDRFFAVRPEGSVSTLKIQRTERGDSAVYLCASSLTPGGGSETQYFGPGTRLLVL.

This chain uses TRBV9 with TRBJ2-1; perhaps TRBD2 as D (6 bases). This CDR3 region has 18 residues. Germline CDR1 reads SGDLS; CDR2 reads YYNGEE. V lost 0 bases and J 3 bases, leaving 19 bases between the germline ends. The CDR3 DNA follows: TGTGCCAGCAGCGTAGCTGAGCGGGTTGGGGTCGGCTACAATGAGCAGTTCTTC. Its protein product is CASSVAERVGVGYNEQFF.

CDR3 coding DNA: TGTGCCAGCAGTTACACCGTTGGGGCCTCGCTGGGTGAGCAGTACTTC. This translates into CASSYTVGASLGEQYF. J is TRBJ2-7 and V is TRBV6-5; the D gene is possibly TRBD1 (5 bases). In germline, CDR1 is MNHEY, CDR2 SVGAGI. CDR3 length: 16 residues. V lost 2 bases, J lost 7 bases, and 21 bases lay in between.

The chain combines TRBV28 with TRBJ2-7; D unclear. Germline V CDR1 and CDR2: MDHEN, SYDVKM. Between the trimmed V and J ends, which lost 10 bases and 2 bases, there was a span of 12 bases. CDR3 length: 12 amino acids. This chain's CDR3 is CATAHPAYEQYF. CDR3 coding DNA: TGTGCCACCGCCCACCCGGCCTACGAGCAGTACTTC.

The chain employs TRBV30 and TRBJ2-3; weak D call: TRBD1 (10 bases). The germline gives CDR1 GTSNPN, CDR2 SVGIG (reference sequence). This CDR3 has 16 amino acids. Trimming cost V 5 bases and J 4 bases, with 22 bases left between them. The CDR3 nucleotides are TGTGCCTGGGGGACAGGGGCGGGAGGGGGCGCAGATACGCAGTATTTT. Amino acid sequence: CAWGTGAGGGADTQYF.

The gene calls are TRBV7-8 and TRBJ2-7; 11 bases align to TRBD2. CDR3 length: 18 residues. V dropped 5 bases and J dropped 2; count of bases not matched to a gene: 14. Germline V gene data show CDR1 as SGHVS and CDR2 as FQNEAQ. Here the CDR3 reads CASSRGVVTSGNPYEQYF. CDR3 bases: TGTGCCAGCAGCAGAGGCGTGGTGACTAGCGGGAACCCCTACGAGCAGTACTTC.

CDR3 amino acids: CASASSPRLAGGGGYEQYF. In DNA form, the CDR3 reads TGTGCCAGCGCATCGAGCCCCCGACTAGCGGGAGGGGGGGGGTACGAGCAGTACTTC. The chain recombines TRBV7-2 with TRBJ2-7, with 14 bases that match TRBD2. Germline CDR1 reads SGHTA; CDR2 reads FQGNSA. This CDR3 contains 19 residues. Losses at the gene ends were 8 bases for V and 4 bases for J; bases not matched to a gene: 19.

The V and J genes are TRBV19 and TRBJ2-2, with D uncertain. The germline V gene has CDR1 LNHDA and CDR2 SQIVND (reference sequence). This CDR3 has 13 residues. Trimming cost V 5 bases and J 7 bases, with 11 bases left between them. The CDR3 region is CASSHDVLGELFF. CDR3 DNA: TGTGCCAGTAGTCACGATGTGCTCGGGGAGCTGTTTTTT.

V gene TRBV11-2 combines with J gene TRBJ2-3; D call uncertain. The CDR3 is 14 amino acids. Germline CDR1 and CDR2: SGHAT and FQNNGV. Between the trimmed V and J ends, which lost 1 base and 3 bases, there was a span of 8 bases. The CDR3 protein is CASSLVLETDTQYF. The CDR3, as DNA: TGTGCCAGCAGCTTAGTTTTGGAGACAGATACGCAGTATTTT.

This chain joins TRBV29-1 and TRBJ1-2, with D unresolved. Germline lookup yields CDR1 SQVTM and CDR2 ANQGSEA. V lost 6 bases and J 3 bases, leaving 8 bases between the germline ends. This CDR3 has 11 residues. CDR3 coding DNA: TGCAGCGTGGGTGGTTACTATGGCTACACCTTC. Protein product: CSVGGYYGYTF.